This T cell receptor beta chain was observed in a study of blood T cell repertoires in COVID-19. Study as a whole: Sites across the United States, Italy and Spain contributed samples from acute and convalescent COVID-19. PBMCs, B-cell-depleted T cells, or T cells provided the cDNA or gDNA that made up the material.

How the authors handled the data: Amplification from reference gene primers served as the basis for estimated nucleated cell counts. Here immunoSEQ multiplex PCR was the method, and the copy in TCRdb shows in-frame clones only, minus some. V and J calls and clone size come straight from that table; D and trimming were deduced from the DNA. The sample has 200,000 to 250,000 clones, about 85% seen once. Deletions cut 6 bases from V and 6 bases from J, with 12 bases between. The CDR3 covers 13 residues. The source is a man aged 40-49 years with acute or convalescent COVID-19. The chain is built from TRBV12-3 or TRBV12-4 and TRBJ1-5; D is unresolved. The sequencing input was peripheral blood. The CDR3 loop is CASRPGGFQPQHF. CDR3 coding DNA: TGTGCCAGCAGACCCGGAGGGTTTCAGCCCCAGCATTTT.